The entry below gives a single T cell receptor beta chain sequence along with its context. The data originate from a study of T cell responses to AZD1222 COVID-19 vaccine. Germline V gene lookup returns CDR1 SGHDT and CDR2 YYEEEE. Trimming pared 0 bases from V and 5 bases from J, leaving 11 bases between. This CDR3 is built from 14 residues. The table came from immunoSEQ multiplex PCR; TCRdb's copy has only in-frame clones and leaves some out. The data show approximately 170,000 clones, with approximately 95% seen just once and roughly 3.8% held by the top ten. The sequence came from an adult in good health. The material sequenced was peripheral blood, taken on day 0 of AZD1222 vaccination. This chain joins TRBV5-6 and TRBJ1-1; a weak D match, TRBD1 (5 bases). CDR3 bases: TGTGCCAGCAGCTTGGTTGACAGCGGGACTGAAGCTTTCTTT. It specifies CASSLVDSGTEAFF. Full variable domain (outside the CDR3, taken from reference TRBV5-6 and TRBJ1-1): DAGVTQSPTHLIKTRGQQVTLRCSPKSGHDTVSWYQQALGQGPQFIFQYYEEEERQRGNFPDRFSGHQFPNYSSELNVNALLLGDSALYLCASSLVDSGTEAFFGQGTRLTVV.